The clone carrying this TCR beta chain was counted a few times. The source of the sample is a study of T-cell reconstitution after alpha-beta-depleted transplantation in children. A library of TCRbeta sequences, prepared with unique molecular identifiers, was generated. TCRdb reprocessed the PCR reads via MiXCR and lists one record per CDR3 protein. Seen here are more than 550,000 distinct CDR3 sequences, 10% observed once, and the top ten hold roughly 3.9%. The material sequenced was PBMCs from the stem cell graft donor, taken from the stem cell graft. This receptor was obtained from a human donor who donated a stem cell graft to a child with acute myeloid leukemia.

CDR3: CSVTGLRGLYEQYF. In nucleotides, the CDR3 is TGCAGCGTTACGGGCCTTAGGGGGTTATACGAGCAGTACTTC. The chain has TRBV29-1 and TRBJ2-7; TRBD1 might be the D (6 bases). V lost 5 bases, J lost 4 bases, and 18 bases lay in between. Germline V gene sequence: CDR1 SQVTM, CDR2 ANQGSEA. This CDR3 is 14 amino acids long.